This T cell receptor (beta chain) was captured by sequencing in a study of persistence of HIV-infected CD4 T cells. Sequencing used immunoSEQ version 4 in survey mode. Sequencing used immunoSEQ multiplex PCR; TCRdb keeps in-frame clones, though not all of them. The sample holds approximately 27,000 clones, more than 75% seen once. Stimulation used approximately 9.5 ug/mL lysate from CMV-infected fibroblasts. CD40L/CD69 double-negative CD45RO-high memory CD4+ T cells were collected. For about 17 hours, CD8-depleted PBMCs received anti-CD28/CD49d costimulation, a CD40-blocking antibody and enfuvirtide. Findings and limits, study-wide: Compared with CD3/CD28-stimulated cells, CMV- and Gag-responding cells showed lower TCRbeta richness.

Turning to this clone: Its antigen remains unidentified.

CDR1 is SGHNT, CDR2 YYREEE, per germline (reference sequence). The CDR3 extends over 13 amino acids. Trimming cost V 4 bases and J 7 bases, with 11 bases left between them. Sequences were derived from CD4+ T cells sorted from PBMCs after 18-hour stimulation, sampled from a patient who received antiretroviral therapy. This clonotype was obtained from an adult woman with HIV who was CMV-seropositive. V and J are TRBV5-4 and TRBJ1-4; D call uncertain. The CDR3 here is CASSPRTGEKLFF. In nucleotides, the CDR3 is TGTGCCAGCAGCCCCCGGACCGGTGAAAAACTGTTTTTT.